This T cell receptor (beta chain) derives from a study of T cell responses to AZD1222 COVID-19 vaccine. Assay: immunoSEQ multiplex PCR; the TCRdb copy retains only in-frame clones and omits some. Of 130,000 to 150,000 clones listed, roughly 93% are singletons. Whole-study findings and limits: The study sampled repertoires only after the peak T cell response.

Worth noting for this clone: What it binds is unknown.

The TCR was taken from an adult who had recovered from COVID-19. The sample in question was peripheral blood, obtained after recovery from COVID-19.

The CDR3 region is CARHRTKNEKLFF. The CDR3, as DNA: TGTGCCAGACATAGGACGAAGAATGAAAAACTGTTTTTT. The V gene is TRBV19, the J gene TRBJ1-4; D is undetermined. Germline V gives CDR1 LNHDA, CDR2 SQIVND (reference sequence). V lost 9 bases and J lost 5, with 13 bases in between. There are 13 residues in the CDR3.